These 8 T cell receptor beta chains were sequenced from one sample in a study of T cell changes during pregnancy in multiple sclerosis. The protocol was immunoSEQ multiplex PCR, while the TCRdb copy is restricted to in-frame clones and leaves out a portion. The sample has more than 25,000 clones, about 87% seen once. Sequencing was performed on CD8+ T cells from peripheral blood mononuclear cells, taken in the first trimester of pregnancy. Receptors were obtained from a female donor with multiple sclerosis, enrolled in a pregnancy study.

The V call is TRBV7-9, the J call TRBJ2-1, with TRBD2 identical over 10 bases. J lost 2 bases, V lost 5 bases, and 3 bases had no gene match. CDR1 is SEHNR, CDR2 FQNEAQ, per germline (reference sequence). The CDR3 contains 15 residues. CDR3 DNA sequence: TGTGCCAGCAGCCGGACTAGCGGCCCCTACAATGAGCAGTTCTTC. Translation: CASSRTSGPYNEQFF.

The chain combines TRBV2 with TRBJ2-1; D is possibly TRBD1 (6 bases). CDR3 length: 17 residues. V shed 0 bases and J shed 0 bases, with 12 bases lying between them. Germline CDR1 reads SNHLY; CDR2 reads FYNNEI. The CDR3, as DNA: TGTGCCAGCAGTGAAGCGCCGTGGACAGCCTCCTACAATGAGCAGTTCTTC. The encoded protein is CASSEAPWTASYNEQFF.

This clone came up once. The rearrangement links TRBV7-7 to TRBJ2-5; 7 nucleotides match TRBD1. The V segment lost 5 bases and the J segment 5 bases; nucleotides outside the gene matches: 11. Germline-derived CDR1 and CDR2 are SSHAT and FNYEAQ (reference sequence). The CDR3 runs 15 residues. The CDR3 region has the DNA TGTGCCAGCAGCCCAAGCCGACAGGGTGGGGAGACCCAGTACTTC. Translating it yields CASSPSRQGGETQYF.

The chain is built from TRBV5-1 and TRBJ2-7; maybe TRBD2 (5 bases). CDR1 and CDR2 from the germline V gene are SGHRS and YFSETQ. The CDR3 runs to 13 residues. V was clipped by 3 bases and J by 6 bases, with 13 bases between them. CDR3 coding DNA: TGCGCCAGCAGCTCACTACTAGTTGGCGAGCAGTACTTC. Amino acids: CASSSLLVGEQYF.

V is TRBV6-4 and J is TRBJ1-2, with 7 nucleotides matching TRBD1. CDR3 length equals 14 residues. Germline CDR1 MRHNA, CDR2 SNTAGT. Losses at the gene ends were 0 bases for V and 8 bases for J; bases not matched to a gene: 6. The CDR3 sequence: CASSDSEGAGGYTF. CDR3 in DNA: TGTGCCAGCAGTGACTCGGAGGGGGCGGGCGGCTACACCTTC.

This clone was observed at least ten times. The CDR3 DNA reads as TGTGCCAGCAGCCCTGATGATGTGGGCAGCGAAAAACTGTTTTTT. Protein product: CASSPDDVGSEKLFF. This chain uses TRBV7-8 with TRBJ1-4; D ambiguous. The germline V gene encodes CDR1 SGHVS and CDR2 FQNEAQ. This CDR3 is built from 15 residues. V lost 5 bases and J lost 8, with 18 bases in between.

This clone was seen a handful of times. The DNA for the CDR3 is TGTGCCAGCACCCCCCGTTGGACAGGGGATACTGAGACCCAGTACTTC. It encodes CASTPRWTGDTETQYF. The chain is built from TRBV7-9 and TRBJ2-5, with 9 bases identical to TRBD1. This CDR3 has 16 amino acids. CDR1 and CDR2 from the germline V gene are SEHNR and FQNEAQ (reference sequence). V lost 7 bases, J lost 5 bases, and 14 bases stayed unmatched. The variable domain in full, completed from reference TRBV7-9 and TRBJ2-5, reads DTGVSQNPRHKITKRGQNVTFRCDPISEHNRLYWYRQTLGQGPEFLTYFQNEAQLEKSRLLSDRFSAERPKGSFSTLEIQRTEQGDSAMYLCASTPRWTGDTETQYFGPGTRLLVL.

This chain joins TRBV9 and TRBJ2-1; 8 nucleotides line up with TRBD1. Germline CDR1 SGDLS, CDR2 YYNGEE. V lost 8 bases to trimming and J lost 7 bases; unmatched junction nucleotides: 14. The CDR3 runs to 15 residues. DNA of the CDR3: TGTGCCAGTACTCAACTCCGGGACAGGCCAAATGAGCAGTTCTTC. Protein: CASTQLRDRPNEQFF.